This T cell receptor beta chain is from a study of STAT5B mutations in CD4+ large granular lymphocyte leukemia. Sequencing was at survey level. Assay: immunoSEQ multiplex PCR; the TCRdb copy retains only in-frame clones and omits some. This table has about 30,000 clones, 71% appearing once. The ends lost 3 bases at V and 0 bases at J; junction bases unmatched: 4. This CDR3 contains 17 residues. Germline V gene lookup returns CDR1 SGHNT and CDR2 YYREEE (reference sequence). Buffy coats from healthy blood donors served as controls. Findings and limits, study-wide: Patient CD4-sorted repertoires stayed more clonal than healthy ones after leukemic-clone removal. Roughly 27% of private leukemic clonotypes occurred rarely in other patients' non-leukemic repertoires.

To note about this clone: As yet, its antigen is unknown.

Input material: CD4+ T cells from blood buffy coats. This TCR came from a human donor in good health. The V call is TRBV5-4, the J call TRBJ1-6, with TRBD1 matching 9 bases. CDR3 DNA sequence: TGTGCCAGCAGCTACGACAGGGGGAGCTCCTATAATTCACCCCTCCACTTT. This translates into CASSYDRGSSYNSPLHF.